Following are 17 T cell receptor beta chains from one sample sequenced in a study of shared clonotypes between healthy human individuals. TCRdb's copy holds only in-frame clones and misses some; the assay was immunoSEQ multiplex PCR. The sample comprises approximately 1,000,000 clones, approximately 80% of which are singletons, and over 0.8% rests with the top ten. Source material: memory CD4+ T cells from PBMCs. The subset here: CD45RA-negative fraction. The origin of the receptors is a man in his late teens or twenties in good health. Some clones in this sample may be carry-over from other donors' samples.

The V call is TRBV7-2, the J call TRBJ2-7, with 9 bases fitting TRBD2. The germline gives CDR1 SGHTA, CDR2 FQGNSA. V shed 3 bases and J 5 bases; nucleotides not matched to a gene: 2. This CDR3 spans 13 amino acids. For the CDR3, the DNA is TGTGCCAGCAGCTTTGGCGGGAGGGACGAGCAGTACTTC. Encoded protein: CASSFGGRDEQYF.

The rearrangement uses TRBV29-1 and TRBJ2-3; D remains ambiguous. With 6 bases removed from V and 4 bases from J, the gap between germline ends came to 11 bases. The CDR3 sequence is 12 residues long. CDR1 and CDR2 (germline): SQVTM, ANQGSEA. CDR3 region: CSVSHGADTQYF. The CDR3 region has the DNA TGCAGCGTCTCTCATGGCGCAGATACGCAGTATTTT.

The chain links TRBV5-1 to TRBJ2-3; the D is unclear. This CDR3 is built from 15 residues. The germline V gene has CDR1 SGHRS and CDR2 YFSETQ. The V end lost 5 bases, the J end lost 4 bases, and 17 bases lay between the germline ends. The CDR3 here is CASSGGPGTSDTQYF. The CDR3 coding sequence is TGCGCCAGCAGTGGTGGTCCGGGTACTTCAGATACGCAGTATTTT. The full variable domain, in which reference TRBV5-1 and TRBJ2-3 provide the parts outside the CDR3, is KAGVTQTPRYLIKTRGQQVTLSCSPISGHRSVSWYQQTPGQGLQFLFEYFSETQRNKGNFPGRFSGRQFSNSRSEMNVSTLELGDSALYLCASSGGPGTSDTQYFGPGTRLTVL.

The chain combines TRBV28 with TRBJ1-2; the D is unclear. The CDR3 contains 11 residues. V lost 8 bases to trimming and J lost 6 bases, with 10 bases between them. CDR1 and CDR2 from the germline V gene are MDHEN and SYDVKM. The CDR3 bases are TGTGCCAGCTGGGCAGACAATGGCTACACCTTC. It translates to CASWADNGYTF.

V gene TRBV9 combines with J gene TRBJ1-2; perhaps TRBD1 as D (6 bases). There are 15 residues in the CDR3. Germline V lookup: CDR1 SGDLS, CDR2 YYNGEE. With 4 bases removed from V and 2 bases from J, the gap between germline ends came to 15 bases. The DNA for the CDR3 is TGTGCCAGCAGCCGCGGGGGCCTACTCAACTATGGCTACACCTTC. It codes for CASSRGGLLNYGYTF.

The count of this clone is one. The V and J genes are TRBV28 and TRBJ2-1, with 7 bases identical to TRBD2. This CDR3 spans 14 amino acids. From germline, CDR1 is MDHEN and CDR2 SYDVKM. V was pared by 7 bases and J by 8 bases, with 11 bases of the junction left unmatched. CDR3 bases: TGTGCCAGCATAGATCGCGGGAGAAGAGATGAGCAGTTCTTC. Residues: CASIDRGRRDEQFF.

The rearrangement links TRBV9 to TRBJ1-3; 7 bases fit TRBD1. This CDR3 has 13 residues. Trimming removed 6 bases from V and 2 bases from J; junction bases left unmatched: 2. The germline V gene encodes CDR1 SGDLS and CDR2 YYNGEE. The CDR3 sequence is CASTGQAGNTIYF. The CDR3 DNA follows: TGTGCCAGCACCGGACAGGCTGGAAACACCATATATTTT.

V usage is TRBV5-3 and J usage is TRBJ1-4; TRBD1 is a possible D gene (6 bases). TRBV5-3 is recorded as an ORF, its role being uncertain. The CDR3 length is 13 residues. V lost 2 bases and J 8 bases, leaving 10 bases between the germline ends. CDR3 sequence (DNA): TGTGCCAGAAGCTTAGGGGGTCGGGAAAAACTGTTTTTT. Translated: CARSLGGREKLFF.

CDR3 loop: CASTRTGTRRNQPQHF. CDR3 in DNA: TGTGCCAGCACCCGAACCGGGACTCGACGGAATCAGCCCCAGCATTTT. The chain is built from TRBV21-1 and TRBJ1-5. TRBV21-1 is assigned pseudogene status. The CDR3 loop spans 16 amino acids.

This chain links TRBV6-1 with TRBJ2-1, with 16 nucleotides matching TRBD2. The junction had 5 bases not matched to a gene; V was cut back by 6 bases and J by 9 bases. Germline V gene sequence: CDR1 MNHNS, CDR2 SASEGT. The CDR3 runs to 15 residues. Here the CDR3 DNA reads TGTGCCAGCAGGGGACTAGCGGGAGGGCGCAGTGAGCAGTTCTTC. Protein sequence: CASRGLAGGRSEQFF.

The rearrangement uses TRBV9 and TRBJ2-2; D is tentatively TRBD1 or TRBD2 (5 bases each). The CDR3 spans 15 residues. Trimming took 4 bases from V and 0 from J, leaving 10 bases between them. Germline V CDR1 and CDR2: SGDLS, YYNGEE. The CDR3 DNA reads TGTGCCAGCAGCCAGGGACCTACGAACACCGGGGAGCTGTTTTTT. Translation: CASSQGPTNTGELFF.

This sequence joins TRBV7-9 and TRBJ2-6; D gene uncertain. The germline gives CDR1 SEHNR, CDR2 FQNEAQ (reference sequence). Trimming shortened V by 0 bases and J by 2 bases, and 8 bases separated the two germline ends. The CDR3 has 16 amino acids. The CDR3, as DNA: TGTGCCAGCAGCTTAGCGAGCGTAGCTGGGGCCAACGTCCTGACTTTC. Its protein is CASSLASVAGANVLTF.

This clone has only a few counts. The sample contains more than one DNA sequence encoding this CDR3. The chain has TRBV27 and TRBJ1-1; D perhaps matches TRBD1 (5 bases). The V gene lost 2 bases and the J gene lost 1 base, with 8 bases spanning the gap. From germline, CDR1 is MNHEY and CDR2 SMNVEV (reference sequence). There are 14 residues in the CDR3. The CDR3 loop reads CASSLAGTNTEAFF. The CDR3 DNA reads TGTGCCAGCAGTTTAGCAGGGACGAACACTGAAGCTTTCTTT.

The chain links TRBV6-6 to TRBJ2-1; D may be TRBD2 (6 bases). The V gene lost 6 bases and the J gene lost 0 bases, with 15 bases spanning the gap. Germline CDR1 MNHNY, CDR2 SVGAGI (reference sequence). The CDR3 is 16 residues long. CDR3 DNA sequence: TGTGCCAGCAGCTCTAGCGCACTCAGCTCCTACAATGAGCAGTTCTTC. This sequence encodes CASSSSALSSYNEQFF.

As for this clone: One end of the junction fails to match germline, which may point to a read error. DNA for the CDR3: TGTGCCAGTCGGGGACGGATGGGATCCTCCGAGCAGTACTTC. Encoded protein: CASRGRMGSSEQYF. This chain joins TRBV6-5 and TRBJ2-7; perhaps D is TRBD1 or TRBD2 (5 bases each). There are 14 residues in the CDR3. In germline, CDR1 is MNHEY, CDR2 SVGAGI.

V gene TRBV7-6 combines with J gene TRBJ2-5; the match to TRBD2 covers 12 bases. CDR3 length: 19 residues. The V gene end was trimmed by 7 bases and the J gene end by 4 bases; junction bases not matched to a gene: 19. Germline V gives CDR1 SGHVS, CDR2 FNYEAQ. The DNA of the CDR3 is TGTGCCAGCATCCCTACCTGGCTAGCGGGAGGGGAAATAGGAGAGACCCAGTACTTC. Encoded protein: CASIPTWLAGGEIGETQYF.

This clone was recorded at least ten times. Other nucleotide sequences in the sample specify the same CDR3. V usage is TRBV28 and J usage is TRBJ2-3; TRBD1 is a possible D gene (5 bases). V lost 7 bases, J lost 2 bases, and 13 bases lay in between. CDR1 is MDHEN and CDR2 is SYDVKM in the germline V gene. This CDR3 spans 14 amino acids. The CDR3 reads CASTWGGATDTQYF. The CDR3, as DNA: TGTGCCAGCACCTGGGGCGGAGCCACAGATACGCAGTATTTT.